The T cell receptor (beta chain) under discussion was sequenced for a study of beta chain features in type 1 diabetes (dated by TCRdb to between 2017 and 2018). Regarding the research as a whole: Patients and healthy donors did not differ in mean age, gender distribution, total cell number or subset yield. A total of approximately 100 million sorted cells were examined across all samples, and the number of cells per subset was strongly correlated with RNA yield. The study compared the TCRB repertoires of sorted circulating CD4+ T cell subsets in recently diagnosed type 1 diabetes patients with those in matched healthy donors. Regulatory and stem cell-like memory subsets were obtained from only 8 patients and roughly 8 healthy donors, while naive and central memory subsets were obtained from all 28 donors. The full study reports these points: At VDJ recombination sites, patients with type 1 diabetes made fewer insertions and deleted more nucleotides, a pattern implying thymic rearrangement abnormalities. Because small numbers of individuals were included in the HLA sub-analyses, any influence of HLA type on TCRB rearrangement was left unresolved. PCR might favor shorter templates, but patient and control samples were amplified and corrected together, so any skew would affect both groups equally. Sequencing cDNA rather than genomic DNA could over-represent highly expressing activated cells, although activation and CD3 levels did not differ between groups. Naive, central memory and regulatory TCRB repertoires appeared to be more similar among patients than among healthy donors. Type 1 diabetes patients showed a moderate but significant shortening of TCRB CDR3 length in all four CD4+ subsets.

This clone was observed a few times. Its antigen is not yet known. No base qualities exist here, and no much larger clone lies one base off it. Each donor gave one peripheral blood draw, approximately 100 mL on average, collected into heparinised tubes. A BD FACSAria II was used to sort naive, central memory, regulatory and stem cell-like memory CD4+ T cells with a panel that included CD45RO, CCR7, CD25, CD127, CD95 and CD27. A purity above 98% was achieved for all sorted populations. PBMCs were isolated right away by Lymphoprep density gradient centrifugation and were stained directly, without culture. Samples were stained and sorted in pairs, with one healthy donor and one patient per experiment, so that batch effects were minimized. The CDR3, cysteine through phenylalanine, is 15 amino acids long. CDR3 DNA only is kept here, 45 bases in frame from base 1. Looking up the germline V gene yields CDR1 SGHTA and CDR2 FQGNSA. V was cut back by 2 bases and J by 0 bases, leaving a gap of 10 bases between them.

The entire isolated RNA was reverse transcribed using the High Capacity cDNA Reverse Transcription Kit, and thus expressed TCRB transcripts were sequenced. Deep immunoSEQ sequencing was applied to naive, central memory and regulatory T cell samples, giving an average of around 3.4 million total reads per sample. After sorted cells were lysed in RLT buffer, RNA was extracted with DNase-treated RNeasy Micro or Mini kits, with the choice depending on cell number. Each cell subset was processed separately to prevent cross-contamination, with patient and healthy donor samples processed together. TCRB sequences were amplified from cDNA with the immunoSEQ multiplex PCR, producing 87-bp fragments spanning the CDR3 region. Amplicons were sequenced on the Illumina HiSeq platform. Regarding the original processing steps: Synthetic template baselines were used to correct PCR bias computationally, reads within Hamming distance 2 were collapsed, and singletons that could not be merged were discarded. Reads were aligned against IMGT so that V, D and J genes, CDR3 length and insertions or deletions at six rearrangement sites could be assigned. Within each subset, clonotype counts were normalized to the number of sorted cells before true diversity and Gini coefficients were calculated with the tcR R package. The overlap coefficient, calculated on TCRB nucleotide sequences, was used to quantify repertoire sharing. As a proxy for the pre-selection repertoire, out-of-frame TCRB sequences from naive cells were analyzed. TCRdb limited this immuneACCESS table to in-frame rearrangements with V and J called. A share of clones is missing; checked studies link under half to unresolved V genes, and the rest is unexplained. For V, J and clone size, that table is used; D and trimming come from the DNA. In all, the sample holds a few hundred thousand clones, and roughly a tenth of those were seen once. Of the sample, around 0.017% falls within the top ten clones.

The source material was naive CD4+ T cells from blood. The cell subset or site label corresponds to: true naive CD4+ T cells. This sequence uses TRBV7-2 and TRBJ1-1; the D segment cannot be called with confidence. The TCR sequence derives from a man younger than 45 with type 1 diabetes. The nucleotide sequence is TGTGCCAGCAGCTTACGGGGAATCATGAACACTGAAGCTTTCTTT. It codes for CASSLRGIMNTEAFF.